The 30 T cell receptor beta chains presented below share a single source sample, sequenced in a study of blood T cell repertoires in COVID-19. Using immunoSEQ multiplex PCR, the repertoire was profiled, and TCRdb retains in-frame clones only, with some absent. This table has roughly 100,000 clones, around 92% appearing once. Sequenced material: peripheral blood. These receptors originate from a woman in her fifties or sixties with acute or convalescent COVID-19.

This clone was counted only a few times. The rearrangement links TRBV5-6 to TRBJ1-4, with D perhaps TRBD1 (6 bases). Trimming shortened V by 0 bases and J by 5 bases, and 14 bases separated the two germline ends. Germline CDR1 and CDR2: SGHDT and YYEEEE. The CDR3 totals 16 residues. CDR3 DNA: TGTGCCAGCAGCTTGGTCAGTGAGGGGGGGAATGAAAAACTGTTTTTT. This encodes CASSLVSEGGNEKLFF.

The CDR3 protein is CASSQVPSGSLTDTQYF. The CDR3 region has the DNA TGTGCCAGCAGCCAAGTTCCTAGCGGGAGTCTGACAGATACGCAGTATTTT. The chain uses TRBV14 and TRBJ2-3; 10 bases line up with TRBD2. The CDR3 extends over 17 amino acids. V lost 1 base, J lost 3 bases, and 7 bases stayed unmatched. Germline CDR1 SGHDN, CDR2 FVKESK.

J is TRBJ1-5 and V is TRBV6-1; 7 positions match TRBD1. With V trimmed by 2 bases and J by 2 bases, 9 bases remained unmatched. Germline lookup yields CDR1 MNHNS and CDR2 SASEGT. The length of the CDR3 is 17 residues. The CDR3 sequence: CASSELQGSGGNQPQHF. CDR3 nucleotide sequence: TGTGCCAGCAGTGAACTACAGGGGAGTGGTGGCAATCAGCCCCAGCATTTT.

The V call is TRBV9, the J call TRBJ2-7, with TRBD2 matching over 8 bases. Trimming at V came to 0 bases and at J to 0 bases, leaving 5 bases not matched to a gene. Germline V gene data show CDR1 as SGDLS and CDR2 as YYNGEE. CDR3 length equals 16 residues. Here the CDR3 reads CASSVDSLAGSYEQYF. DNA of the CDR3: TGTGCCAGCAGCGTAGACTCCCTAGCGGGCTCCTACGAGCAGTACTTC.

The CDR3 DNA is TGTGCCAGCAGCCGCGTTTCCCCCGGGGAGCAGTTCTTC. It is translated as CASSRVSPGEQFF. V usage is TRBV3-1 (or the pseudogene TRBV3-2) and J usage is TRBJ2-1, with no clear D. The CDR3 totals 13 residues. The V end lost 4 bases, the J end lost 10 bases, and 14 bases lay between the germline ends. Germline CDR1 reads LGHDT; CDR2 reads YNNKEL (reference sequence).

The chain uses TRBV9 and TRBJ2-2; TRBD1 matches 12 bases. V dropped 6 bases and J dropped 7; count of bases not matched to a gene: 13. Germline V CDR1 and CDR2: SGDLS, YYNGEE. The CDR3 runs to 17 residues. The CDR3 sequence: CASTLGGTGGAGGELFF. CDR3 DNA: TGTGCCAGCACCCTAGGAGGGACAGGGGGCGCCGGCGGGGAGCTGTTTTTT.

The rearrangement joins TRBV29-1 to TRBJ1-1; 9 bases line up with TRBD1. Trimming at V came to 4 bases and at J to 5 bases, leaving 2 bases not matched to a gene. CDR1 SQVTM and CDR2 ANQGSEA come from the germline V gene. The CDR3 length is 12 residues. This CDR3 is CSVGQGGTEAFF. CDR3 sequence (DNA): TGCAGCGTTGGACAGGGGGGGACTGAAGCTTTCTTT.

CDR3 protein: CASSPWEGAYNEQFF. In DNA, the CDR3 is TGTGCCAGCAGCCCGTGGGAGGGTGCCTACAATGAGCAGTTCTTC. This chain joins TRBV7-2 and TRBJ2-1; 7 nucleotides match TRBD2. Germline CDR1 and CDR2: SGHTA and FQGNSA. The CDR3 spans 15 residues. V lost 5 bases to trimming and J lost 2 bases; unmatched junction nucleotides: 6.

The chain joins TRBV6-6 to TRBJ2-1; 11 nucleotides agree with TRBD2. Germline V gene data show CDR1 as MNHNY and CDR2 as SVGAGI (reference sequence). V was pared by 8 bases and J by 8 bases, with 5 bases of the junction left unmatched. The CDR3 length is 13 residues. CDR3 bases: TGTGCCAGCGAACTAGCGGGAGAGGATGAGCAGTTCTTC. It yields the protein CASELAGEDEQFF.

The chain links TRBV2 to TRBJ1-1; D gene ambiguous. Deletions cut 6 bases from V and 1 base from J, with 12 bases between. Germline CDR1 SNHLY, CDR2 FYNNEI. CDR3 length equals 14 residues. The CDR3 nucleotides are TGTGCCAGCAGGGGCAACTCAGGGAACACTGAAGCTTTCTTT. It encodes CASRGNSGNTEAFF.

V gene TRBV28 combines with J gene TRBJ1-2, with TRBD1 matching 7 bases. The ends lost 5 bases at V and 4 bases at J; junction bases unmatched: 7. Per the germline V gene, CDR1 is MDHEN and CDR2 is SYDVKM. The CDR3 extends over 14 amino acids. CDR3 bases: TGTGCCAGCAGTGCTCGGGACAGCTCCTATGGCTACACCTTC. This encodes CASSARDSSYGYTF.

This clone was seen only a few times. The rearrangement uses TRBV6-5 and TRBJ2-2; D is undetermined. CDR3 length: 16 residues. The V gene lost 0 bases and the J gene lost 6 bases, with 14 bases spanning the gap. Per the germline V gene, CDR1 is MNHEY and CDR2 is SVGAGI. The CDR3 loop reads CASSYSAPGPAGELFF. As DNA, the CDR3 is TGTGCCAGCAGTTACTCGGCCCCTGGTCCAGCCGGGGAGCTGTTTTTT.

The chain couples TRBV6-5 to TRBJ2-5; D gene unclear. The CDR3 contains 12 residues. V was shortened by 6 bases and J by 2 bases, with 7 bases between the two germline ends. Per germline, CDR1 MNHEY and CDR2 SVGAGI. The CDR3 coding sequence is TGTGCCAGCAGCAAAAATCAAGAGACCCAGTACTTC. This gives the protein CASSKNQETQYF.

The chain carries TRBV5-6 and TRBJ2-7; 14 positions agree with TRBD2. Trimming cost V 3 bases and J 1 base; bases outside gene matches: 9. Germline loops: CDR1 SGHDT, CDR2 YYEEEE. CDR3 size: 18 residues. The CDR3 spells CASSWGPGLAGVSYEQYV. In DNA, the CDR3 is TGTGCCAGCAGCTGGGGCCCGGGACTAGCGGGAGTTTCCTACGAGCAGTACGTC.

The genes are TRBV10-2 and TRBJ2-3, with TRBD2 matching over 10 bases. The junction had 5 bases not matched to a gene; V was cut back by 7 bases and J by 1 base. CDR3 size: 15 residues. In germline, CDR1 is WSHSY, CDR2 SAAADI. As DNA, the CDR3 is TGCGCCAGCACCATAGCGGGAGGCGGCACAGATACGCAGTATTTT. Encoded protein: CASTIAGGGTDTQYF.

The chain combines TRBV27 with TRBJ2-2, with TRBD2 identical over 11 bases. In germline, CDR1 is MNHEY, CDR2 SMNVEV (reference sequence). The CDR3 sequence is 16 residues long. Trimming removed 5 bases from V and 5 bases from J; junction bases left unmatched: 7. In DNA form, the CDR3 reads TGTGCCAGCAGTACCGGGACTAGCGGTGGAACCGGGGAGCTGTTTTTT. It yields the protein CASSTGTSGGTGELFF.

This clone was picked up one time. This chain connects TRBV5-4 to TRBJ1-1; 12 positions agree with TRBD1. J gave up 4 bases and V 4 bases, and 8 bases lay outside the gene matches. CDR1 and CDR2 from the germline V gene are SGHNT and YYREEE (reference sequence). The CDR3 spans 16 residues. CDR3 amino acids: CASSGGTGGASTEAFF. The CDR3 DNA reads TGTGCCAGCAGCGGAGGGACAGGGGGCGCAAGCACTGAAGCTTTCTTT. Looking up the rest from reference TRBV5-4 and TRBJ1-1 gives the full variable domain: ETGVTQSPTHLIKTRGQQVTLRCSSQSGHNTVSWYQQALGQGPQFIFQYYREEENGRGNFPPRFSGLQFPNYSSELNVNALELDDSALYLCASSGGTGGASTEAFFGQGTRLTVV.

The chain joins TRBV27 to TRBJ1-6; D possibly corresponds to TRBD1 (6 bases). There are 19 residues in the CDR3. Germline-derived CDR1 and CDR2 are MNHEY and SMNVEV (reference sequence). V was cut by 2 bases and J by 2 bases, with 19 bases left in between. The CDR3 region has the DNA TGTGCCAGCAGTTTACAAGGTTTTGGGGGGGGCACCTATAATTCACCCCTCCACTTT. This sequence encodes CASSLQGFGGGTYNSPLHF.

V gene TRBV30 combines with J gene TRBJ2-6; maybe TRBD2 (6 bases). V was pared by 0 bases and J by 2 bases, with 14 bases between. In germline, CDR1 is GTSNPN, CDR2 SVGIG (reference sequence). CDR3 length equals 17 residues. CDR3 sequence reads: CAWSVPVTGAGANVLTF. The CDR3, as DNA: TGTGCCTGGAGTGTACCCGTCACGGGAGCTGGGGCCAACGTCCTGACTTTC. The full variable domain, with the rest looked up from reference TRBV30 and TRBJ2-6, is SQTIHQWPATLVQPVGSPLSLECTVEGTSNPNLYWYRQAAGRGLQLLFYSVGIGQISSEVPQNLSASRPQDRQFILSSKKLLLSDSGFYLCAWSVPVTGAGANVLTFGAGSRLTVL.

The table lists this clone with a few counts. The V and J genes are TRBV5-1 and TRBJ1-1; 7 bases align to TRBD1. There are 14 residues in the CDR3. Germline V CDR1 and CDR2: SGHRS, YFSETQ. V trimming: 2 bases; J trimming: 2 bases; junction bases outside the gene matches: 3. The CDR3 bases are TGCGCCAGCAGCTTCACAGGGGACAACACTGAAGCTTTCTTT. This gives the protein CASSFTGDNTEAFF.

V gene TRBV11-2 combines with J gene TRBJ1-1; no clear D. Germline loops: CDR1 SGHAT, CDR2 FQNNGV. V was trimmed by 5 bases and J by 1 base, leaving 23 bases between them. The CDR3 is made up of 18 amino acids. CDR3 nucleotides: TGTGCCAGCAGCCACAAAATAACACTAGGACTCTGGAACACTGAAGCTTTCTTT. Translation: CASSHKITLGLWNTEAFF.

The chain couples TRBV7-6 to TRBJ1-3, with D unresolved. With 6 bases removed from V and 0 bases from J, the gap between germline ends came to 15 bases. The CDR3 sequence is 16 residues long. CDR1 and CDR2 from the germline V gene are SGHVS and FNYEAQ. CDR3 sequence: CASSLATSSSGNTIYF. Written as DNA, the CDR3 is TGTGCCAGCAGTCTAGCGACATCTAGCTCTGGAAACACCATATATTTT.

This rearrangement joins TRBV24-1 to TRBJ1-5; 9 bases fit TRBD1. The ends lost 3 bases at V and 7 bases at J; junction bases unmatched: 3. Germline V gene lookup returns CDR1 KGHDR and CDR2 SFDVKD. This CDR3 region has 14 residues. The CDR3 DNA is TGTGCCACCAGTGATCAACAGGGGGCGCAGCCCCAGCATTTT. It is translated as CATSDQQGAQPQHF.

The genes are TRBV2 and TRBJ1-2, with 8 bases lining up with TRBD1. The CDR3 sequence is 15 residues long. CDR1 and CDR2 from the germline V gene are SNHLY and FYNNEI. The junction had 11 bases not matched to a gene; V was cut back by 3 bases and J by 8 bases. CDR3 in DNA: TGTGCCAGCAGTGAGCGTCCCTCAGGGGGCTGGGGCTACACCTTC. This encodes CASSERPSGGWGYTF. Combining the CDR3 with reference TRBV2 and TRBJ1-2 gives the whole variable domain EPEVTQTPSHQVTQMGQEVILRCVPISNHLYFYWYRQILGQKVEFLVSFYNNEISEKSEIFDDQFSVERPDGSNFTLKIRSTKLEDSAMYFCASSERPSGGWGYTFGSGTRLTVV.

V usage is TRBV19 and J usage is TRBJ1-3, with TRBD1 matching 10 bases. Germline CDR1 and CDR2: LNHDA and SQIVND (reference sequence). The length of the CDR3 is 20 residues. After removal of 3 bases from V and 2 bases from J, the junction contained 16 bases not matched to a gene. The CDR3 sequence is CASSMFPVTGGNSAGNTIYF. CDR3 nucleotides: TGTGCCAGTAGTATGTTTCCGGTGACAGGGGGCAATTCGGCTGGAAACACCATATATTTT.

The genes are TRBV5-1 and TRBJ2-5, with 14 bases aligning to TRBD2. The CDR3 runs 15 residues. Per the germline V gene, CDR1 is SGHRS and CDR2 is YFSETQ. V lost 8 bases and J lost 4; bases outside the gene matches: 7. This chain's CDR3 is CASRIGLAGGETQYF. As DNA, the CDR3 is TGCGCCAGTAGAATCGGACTAGCGGGGGGAGAGACCCAGTACTTC.

This clone was found a few times. The chain couples TRBV6-1 to TRBJ1-5, with D maybe TRBD1 (5 bases). The V gene's germline CDR1 is MNHNS and CDR2 SASEGT. This CDR3 has 14 residues. Trimming pared 1 base from V and 5 bases from J, leaving 9 bases between. CDR3 loop: CASSEGTPYQPQHF. In DNA form, the CDR3 reads TGTGCCAGCAGTGAAGGGACACCTTATCAGCCCCAGCATTTT.

The chain joins TRBV29-1 to TRBJ2-1; possibly TRBD2 for D (6 bases). Per germline, CDR1 SQVTM and CDR2 ANQGSEA. The CDR3 loop spans 14 amino acids. Trimming pared 2 bases from V and 7 bases from J, leaving 15 bases between. CDR3 DNA sequence: TGCAGCGTTGAATCGGGACTGGGTGGGAATGAGCAGTTCTTC. Protein product: CSVESGLGGNEQFF.

This chain uses TRBV24-1 with TRBJ2-5, with D perhaps TRBD2 (6 bases). From germline, CDR1 is KGHDR and CDR2 SFDVKD. V dropped 6 bases and J dropped 4 bases, with 11 bases sitting between them. The CDR3 has 13 amino acids. CDR3 loop: CATSRESGETQYF. The CDR3 DNA follows: TGTGCCACCAGTCGGGAGTCGGGAGAGACCCAGTACTTC.

This chain connects TRBV7-8 to TRBJ1-2, with D unclear. Per germline, CDR1 SGHVS and CDR2 FQNEAQ. The CDR3 runs 11 residues. Deletions cut 5 bases from V and 5 bases from J, with 6 bases between. The DNA for the CDR3 is TGTGCCAGCAGCCCGACATATGGCTACACCTTC. Amino acid sequence: CASSPTYGYTF.